This T cell receptor (beta chain) is drawn from a study of beta chain features in type 1 diabetes. All of the isolated RNA was reverse transcribed, so expressed TCRB transcripts were sequenced. Assay: immunoSEQ multiplex PCR; the TCRdb copy retains only in-frame clones and omits some. The sample consists of about 930,000 clones, 17% of them appearing once. Material: naive CD4+ T cells from blood. This clonotype was obtained from a young woman in good health.

CDR3: CASPYLRTGAENTEAFF. The CDR3 coding sequence is TGTGCCAGCCCATATTTAAGGACAGGGGCAGAAAACACTGAAGCTTTCTTT. V gene TRBV6-4 combines with J gene TRBJ1-1, with 9 bases fitting TRBD1. The CDR3 totals 17 residues. J was trimmed by 2 bases and V by 8 bases; bases with no gene match: 15. Germline lookup yields CDR1 MRHNA and CDR2 SNTAGT.